These T cell receptor beta chains were read from a single sample in a study of CD8 T cells in ankylosing spondylitis. TCRdb processed the 5' RACE reads anew with MiXCR; each CDR3 protein has one entry. The data hold about 340,000 distinct CDR3 sequences, with 20% to 25% observed a single time. The sequenced sample was blood, either unsorted or a sorted T cell fraction (not recorded which). The receptor set was obtained from a male donor with ankylosing spondylitis or in good health (not recorded which). The CDR3 runs from the conserved cysteine through the conserved F or W. The D gene is left open where the match is weak. Clone size is given for some rows only: seen once, a few or many times, or a class if the clone is expanded.

few	TRBV6-1	NA	TRBJ2-7	CASAPGQSLYEQYF	TGTGCCAGCGCCCCCGGACAGAGTCTCTACGAGCAGTACTTC
few	TRBV9	NA	TRBJ2-7	CASSELGQRDEQYF	TGTGCCAGCAGCGAACTGGGACAACGGGACGAGCAGTACTTC
NA	TRBV9	TRBD1	TRBJ2-6	CASSSWDRASGANVLTF	TGTGCCAGCAGCTCTTGGGACAGGGCCTCTGGGGCCAACGTCCTGACTTTC
few	TRBV11-1	TRBD2	TRBJ2-2	CASSLTSGGPTGELFF	TGTGCCAGCAGCCTGACTAGCGGGGGACCCACCGGGGAGCTGTTTTTT
few	TRBV29-1	NA	TRBJ2-2	CSALGQGLYSGELFF	TGCAGCGCTCTCGGGCAGGGTCTGTACTCCGGGGAGCTGTTTTTT
NA	TRBV4-1	NA	TRBJ2-5	CASSHPSTQETQYF	TGCGCCAGCAGCCACCCTAGTACCCAAGAGACCCAGTACTTC
NA	TRBV5-1	NA	TRBJ1-1	CASSFPKTEWNTEAFF	TGCGCCAGCAGCTTCCCCAAGACGGAATGGAACACTGAAGCTTTCTTT
NA	TRBV7-9	TRBD1	TRBJ2-4	CASSAPGQGEDIQYF	TGTGCCAGCAGCGCCCCGGGACAGGGGGAGGACATTCAGTACTTC
NA	TRBV30	NA	TRBJ2-1	CAWSVLENEQFF	TGTGCCTGGAGTGTATTAGAAAATGAGCAGTTCTTC
few	TRBV12-3/TRBV12-4	NA	TRBJ2-5	CASSFLGGGRQETQYF	TGTGCCAGCAGTTTCCTCGGCGGGGGCCGACAAGAGACCCAGTACTTC
NA	TRBV12-3/TRBV12-4	NA	TRBJ2-7	CASRGASSEQYF	TGTGCCAGCAGGGGGGCGTCGAGCGAGCAGTACTTC
few	TRBV25-1	TRBD1	TRBJ2-2	CASRGGDRESGELFF	TGTGCCAGCAGGGGGGGGGACAGGGAAAGCGGGGAGCTGTTTTTT
few	TRBV12-3/TRBV12-4	NA	TRBJ1-1	CASSQQGYTEAFF	TGTGCCAGCAGCCAACAGGGATACACTGAAGCTTTCTTT
NA	TRBV21-1	NA	TRBJ2-7	CASSMGQGISYEQYF	TGTGCCAGCAGCATGGGACAGGGAATTTCCTACGAGCAGTACTTC
few	TRBV2	NA	TRBJ2-5	CASTGDQETQYF	TGTGCCAGCACCGGAGACCAAGAGACCCAGTACTTC
NA	TRBV12-3/TRBV12-4	NA	TRBJ2-7	CASIPLGSREQYF	TGTGCCAGCATCCCCCTAGGGTCGCGCGAGCAGTACTTC
NA	TRBV20-1	TRBD1	TRBJ2-5	CSATTGVAQYF	TGCAGTGCCACGACAGGGGTGGCCCAGTACTTC
many	TRBV18	TRBD1	TRBJ2-7	CASSPRQGPYEQYF	TGTGCCAGCTCACCCCGACAGGGACCCTACGAGCAGTACTTC